Listed below are T cell receptor beta chains from one sample, sequenced in a study of glioma-infiltrating T cells. TCRdb used MiXCR to reprocess the multiplex PCR reads, holding one entry per CDR3 protein. Found here are approximately 17,000 distinct CDR3 sequences, roughly 60% of them singletons; the top ten hold roughly 45%. The sequencing input was glioma tissue, nonneoplastic brain tissue, or PBMCs (not recorded which). Receptor source: a human donor with low-grade glioma or glioblastoma, undergoing nonglioma brain surgery, or in good health (not recorded which). Both conserved end residues are part of each CDR3. The order of the fields is D gene, clone size, J gene, V gene, CDR3 DNA, CDR3 protein. D genes are given only for firm matches. Expanded clones get a size class; other rows say once, few or many, or leave the size out.

>TRBD1|NA|TRBJ2-7|TRBV4-1
TGCGCCAGCCACGGGACAGGGTGGGTCTACGAGCAGTACTTC
CASHGTGWVYEQYF
>TRBD1|NA|TRBJ2-5|TRBV5-1
TGCGCCAGCAGCCTAACAGGGGGCCGGTCGGAAGAGACCCAGTACTTC
CASSLTGGRSEETQYF
>NA|once|TRBJ1-1|TRBV20-1
TGCAGTGCTAGAGACCGGACACCAGGAGCTTTCTTT
CSARDRTPGAFF
>NA|medium-sized|TRBJ1-1|TRBV6-1
TGTGCCAGCAGTTCGGAGAAGGGGAACACTGAAGCTTTCTTT
CASSSEKGNTEAFF
>NA|NA|TRBJ1-2|TRBV27
TGTGCCAGCAGTTTCGGCCCAAGCGTCAACTATGGCTACACCTTC
CASSFGPSVNYGYTF
>NA|NA|TRBJ2-1|TRBV6-6
TGTGCCAGCAACCTCCCGGCGGCGGGTCACAATGAGCAGTTCTTC
CASNLPAAGHNEQFF
>TRBD2|NA|TRBJ2-2|TRBV28
TGTGCCAGCAGTCCGACCGGACTAGCGGGAGTTACGGGGGAGCTGTTTTTT
CASSPTGLAGVTGELFF
>TRBD1|many|TRBJ2-1|TRBV12-3/TRBV12-4
TGTGCCAGCAGTTTCCCGGGACAGGTCATGCATGAGCAGTTCTTC
CASSFPGQVMHEQFF
>NA|NA|TRBJ2-7|TRBV18
TGTGCCAGCTCACCACCACAGTCCTACGAGCAGTACTTC
CASSPPQSYEQYF
>NA|once|TRBJ1-5|TRBV28
TGTGCCAGCAGTCTAAAATACCTCAATCAGCCCCAGCATTTT
CASSLKYLNQPQHF
>TRBD2|NA|TRBJ2-7|TRBV20-1
TGCAGTGCTAGAGATCAGGCGGGAGTGAGAAACGAGCAGTACTTC
CSARDQAGVRNEQYF
>NA|NA|TRBJ2-1|TRBV6-1
TGTGCCAGCAGTCCACTTTACACGAGCTCCTACAATGAGCAGTTCTTC
CASSPLYTSSYNEQFF
>NA|many|TRBJ2-5|TRBV7-9
TGTGCCAGCAGCTTAGGGACCTCGGATCGAGAGACCCAGTACTTC
CASSLGTSDRETQYF
>TRBD2|few|TRBJ2-1|TRBV19
TGTGCCAGCGGGGGGGTAGCCTACAATGAGCAGTTCTTC
CASGGVAYNEQFF
>NA|NA|TRBJ2-5|TRBV20-1
TGCAGTGCTAGAGATGGGCTGGAGACCCAGTACTTC
CSARDGLETQYF
>NA|NA|TRBJ1-1|TRBV20-1
TGCAGTGCTGCTCGGCCCTCGGGGAGCACTGAAGCTTTCTTT
CSAARPSGSTEAFF
>TRBD2|NA|TRBJ2-7|TRBV28
TGTGCCAGCATTCGGACTAGCGGCTCCTACGAGCAGTACTTC
CASIRTSGSYEQYF
>NA|medium-sized|TRBJ2-5|TRBV15
TGTGCCACCAGCAGAGATAAAGGCGAGACCCAGTACTTC
CATSRDKGETQYF
>TRBD1|NA|TRBJ2-5|TRBV20-1
TGCAGTGCTGACGGACAGGGGGCCGTAGAGACCCAGTACTTC
CSADGQGAVETQYF
>NA|NA|TRBJ2-7|TRBV27
TGTGCCAGCAGTTTAAGCACTAGAGGTGTCTACGAGCGGTACTTC
CASSLSTRGVYERYF
>NA|NA|TRBJ1-2|TRBV7-2
TGTGCCAGCAGCTTAGGAACACGCTATGGCTACACCTTC
CASSLGTRYGYTF
>TRBD1|NA|TRBJ2-7|TRBV6-9
TGTTCCAGTGCAGGGGGCCAGTCTTACGAGCAGTACTTC
CSSAGGQSYEQYF
>NA|NA|TRBJ1-5|TRBV27
TGTGCCAGCAGTTTAGAAACAGGGCACCAGCCCCAGCATTTT
CASSLETGHQPQHF